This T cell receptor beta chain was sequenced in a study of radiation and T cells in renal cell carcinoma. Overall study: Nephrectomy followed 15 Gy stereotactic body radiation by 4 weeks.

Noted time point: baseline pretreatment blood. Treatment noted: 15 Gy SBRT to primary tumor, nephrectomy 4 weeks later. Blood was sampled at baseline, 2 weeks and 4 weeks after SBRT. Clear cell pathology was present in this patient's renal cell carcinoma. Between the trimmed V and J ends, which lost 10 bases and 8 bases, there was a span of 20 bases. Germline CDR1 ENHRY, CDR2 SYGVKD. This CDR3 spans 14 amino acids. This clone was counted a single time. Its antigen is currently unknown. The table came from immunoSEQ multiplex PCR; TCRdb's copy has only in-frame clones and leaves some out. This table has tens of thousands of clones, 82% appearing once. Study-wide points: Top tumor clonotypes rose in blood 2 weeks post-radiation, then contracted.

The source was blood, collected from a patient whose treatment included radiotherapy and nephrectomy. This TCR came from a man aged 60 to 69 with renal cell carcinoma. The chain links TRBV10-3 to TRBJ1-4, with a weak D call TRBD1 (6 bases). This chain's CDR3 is CATQRGGFLEKLFF. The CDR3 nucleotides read TGTGCCACCCAGAGGGGGGGGTTCCTCGAAAAACTGTTTTTT.